The T cell receptor beta chain described here comes from a study of cytomegalovirus exposure and HLA in healthy donors (dated by TCRdb to 2016 to 2017). For context, the study as a whole: According to an earlier analysis of 550 to 750 of the donors, roughly 180 million T cells yielded over 100 million unique TCR beta sequences and about 300 Gb of sequence data. Class I and class II HLA loci were covered by the typing at four-digit resolution. Rather than using new phenotypic data, the later analysis identified candidate immune exposures from TCR beta sequences and from how often those sequences occurred across donors. Among around 400 genotyped donors of the cohort, an average of about 240,000 unique TCR beta nucleotide sequences was sequenced per donor, of which 15% to 20% were non-productive. The study aimed to test whether cataloging public T cell receptors could reveal signatures of past pathogen exposure. The study used immunosequencing to profile the T cell repertoires of approximately 690 subjects and linked those repertoires to cytomegalovirus serostatus. Donor age, sex, ethnicity and CMV serostatus were compiled together with the repertoire data. Four to six DR-DQ haplotypes were handled as single units for association and clustering, since linkage in the cohort was strong. High-throughput TCR immunosequencing, statistical association of individual TCRs with disease status, and machine learning were combined to predict cytomegalovirus infection status. In a later analysis, previously published TCR beta repertoires from 670 or so donors were re-analyzed and high-resolution HLA genotyping was added so that TCR occurrence patterns could be studied. Besides the first cohort of more than 650 subjects, a separate validation cohort made up of over 100 different subjects was used. Among the roughly 400 genotyped donors, around 81% belonged to the genetic ancestry cluster associated with self-reported Caucasian donors. Approximately 310 gigabases of sequencing data and 78 million or so unique TCR sequences were included in an early release covering several hundred HLA-typed donors. In a later genetic analysis, genome-wide SNP genotypes for about 55% of the roughly 700 donors were used, and that subset was treated as a discovery cohort. An earlier analysis of about 600 of the donors used high-throughput TCR beta sequencing to judge whether each TCR beta V gene segment behaved as functional or pseudogenic. The number of donors typed differed by locus, with 629-630 for A, B, C, DRB1 and DQB1, roughly 520 for DQA1, approximately 580 for DPA1, and around 460 for DPB1. Every repertoire in the discovery cohort had been generated on one and the same sequencing platform. Beyond this particular receptor, the publication reports: The presence/absence analyses assumed that sequencing depth was roughly uniform across donors, and that assumption may not be true. The authors suggested that the approach could potentially be generalized to other disease states and immunological phenotypes. Immune exposure information for the cohort was limited to CMV serostatus. A later genetic analysis associated a missense DCLRE1C variant with V-gene and J-gene trimming of TCR beta chains, and an independent cohort replicated the association. Some IMGT-functional V segments, including TRBV6-2 and TRBV6-3, could not be distinguished by the 87-base-pair reads and were therefore excluded. The earlier analysis of some 560 of the donors excluded some 16 rarely observed V segments, including chromosome 9 orphons, because counts were too low. In both the original and validation cohorts, the classifier was reported to diagnose cytomegalovirus status with high specificity and sensitivity. In a later analysis, the rate of TCR association differed among HLA loci, with DRB1 alleles having the most associated TCRs and HLA-C alleles having the fewest. Correlated functional status among segregating V segments might be attributable to linkage disequilibrium, but an unknown experimental factor could not be ruled out. Several of the top co-occurrence clusters appeared to be linked to parvovirus B19, influenza, CMV and Epstein-Barr virus, according to a later analysis. In a later genetic analysis, fewer N-insertions in productive TCRs were reported among donors in an Asian-associated ancestry cluster than the roughly 700-donor mean. A further reported finding was that TCR beta sequences accurately predicted the HLA-A and HLA-B alleles for most subjects in the first cohort. In vitro tests confirmed that a few of the cytomegalovirus-associated TCR beta chains recognize cytomegalovirus antigens. The study listed 150 to 200 TCR beta chains as associated with cytomegalovirus. In a later analysis, HLA-associated TCR beta chains were found to be more clonally expanded and to have lower generation probabilities than equally common non-associated chains. A later analysis found that most CMV-associated TCR beta chains appeared HLA-restricted, with HLA associations seemingly driven largely by CMV exposure. An earlier analysis of around 540 of the donors showed that most TCR beta V segments appeared in productive rearrangements either about 87% or about 30% of the time, which broadly matched IMGT annotations. Because some donors lacked HLA typing at each locus, the association tests relied only on the typed subset. Assigning TCR associations to individual alleles was difficult when HLA alleles, especially DR and DQ, strongly co-occurred. Only TCR beta chains were sequenced in this cohort, and the absence of alpha or paired-chain data limited detectable features. A cluster of highly shared sequence variants was judged likely to be a technical artifact of the sequencing pipeline. Most TCR sequences were seen in very few donors, while some public TCRs were found in many individuals. A later analysis associated about 16,000 TCR beta sequences with specific HLA alleles at a false discovery rate of 0.05.

V trim: 4 bases; J trim: 4 bases; unmatched bases: 7. According to the germline V gene (reference sequence), CDR1 reads SEHNR and CDR2 reads FQNEAQ. Including cysteine and phenylalanine, the CDR3 has 15 amino acids. Only the CDR3 DNA stays, 45 bases, in frame from base 1. In total, approximately 700 healthy bone marrow donors made up the cohort. Cohort members were all nominally healthy when sampled, although unrecorded immune exposures were likely present. The donor tested CMV seronegative, placing the donor among the approximately 360 seronegative members of the cohort. Each donor provided a peripheral blood sample, and peripheral blood mononuclear cells were used for TCR beta sequencing. The Qiagen DNeasy Blood Extraction Kit was used to extract genomic DNA from the blood cell samples. The method was the immunoSEQ multiplex PCR assay. The multiplex PCR relied on a mix of 60 forward primers for TCR Vbeta segments and 13 reverse primers for TCR Jbeta segments. A multiplex PCR assay on genomic DNA amplified the CDR3 region of rearranged TCR beta genes. The Illumina HiSeq System was used to sequence the amplified TCR beta libraries as 87-base-pair reads. Turning to the authors' computational methods: A later analysis counted approximately 84 million unique TCR beta chains across the 690 or so repertoires, and approximately 11 million of these chains were shared by at least two donors. To remove PCR and sequencing errors, raw reads were error-corrected and collapsed into unique sequences using a nearest-neighbor algorithm that merged closely related sequences. V, D and J gene segments were assigned by aligning CDR3 sequences to IMGT reference sequences. For a sequence to be retained, at least a six-nucleotide match to both a V gene segment and a J gene segment was required. A rearrangement counted as productive if the CDR3 had no stop codons and remained in frame with V and J, and every other rearrangement counted as non-productive. Following IMGT convention, CDR3 was defined as the stretch from the second conserved V-encoded cysteine up to the conserved J-encoded phenylalanine. The earlier analysis of some 540 of the donors excluded any sequence lacking an unambiguous match to a single V gene segment. An earlier analysis of fewer than 750 of the donors classified V segments as functional when productive rearrangements were above 56.7% and as segregating when the standard deviation between donors was above 5%. A statistical classification framework was built to diagnose cytomegalovirus status from the catalog of TCR beta chain sequences. A later analysis assigned V and J genes by comparing TCR nucleotide sequences with IMGT/GENE-DB human TR gene sequences. A later analysis assigned CDR3 sequences and most-parsimonious VDJ recombination scenarios with the TCRdist pipeline. In a later analysis, each TCR beta chain was defined by its CDR3 amino acid sequence together with its V-gene family, and reads without a unique V-gene family were excluded. To address suspected cross-contamination and a sequencing artifact, a later analysis removed 592 highly shared, low-generation-probability nucleotide sequences. In a later analysis, a clonal expansion index was calculated for each public chain from normalized within-repertoire ranks of inferred template counts. Generation probabilities in a later analysis came from a VDJ recombination model fitted to out-of-frame rearrangements, and those results were checked against IGoR. A later analysis scored TCR-TCR, TCR-HLA and TCR-CMV co-occurrence with hypergeometric tests, applying a repertoire-size bias correction to TCR pairs. False discovery rates were estimated in a later analysis by permuting HLA or CMV assignments 20 times. In a later analysis, co-occurring TCRs were grouped with DBSCAN, and TCRdist sequence similarity was added when clustering was performed within HLA-allele-positive subsets. For co-occurrence clustering, repertoires with fewer than 30,000 or more than 120,000 public chains were excluded, along with roughly five repertoires with anomalous nucleotide sharing. The table was pulled from immuneACCESS by TCRdb, which kept in-frame rearrangements only. Such tables lose some clones; where checked, under half of the loss comes from unresolved V genes, and the rest has no known cause. V, J and clone size are those of that table, while D and trimming were read from the DNA. This sample is represented by more than 110,000 clones; nearly 80% of them were singletons. The leading ten clones occupy around 4.9% of the sample.

For this clone: Its antigen specificity is not known. It has no much larger one-base neighbor in the sample; base qualities were not kept.

The sequencing input was PBMCs. The sequence came from a male donor in good health and CMV-seronegative. Recombination joined TRBV7-9 with TRBJ2-1; TRBD1 fits 7 bases in the junction. CDR3 protein: CASSSRQGRYNEQFF. The DNA reads as follows: TGTGCCAGCAGCTCCCGACAGGGTAGATACAATGAGCAGTTCTTC.